Following are 15 T cell receptor beta chains from one sample sequenced in a study of regulatory T cells in long-lasting Graves disease. Noted time point: newly diagnosed GD, antithyroid drugs for less than 3 months. PBMC RNA served as the TCR library source. Relying on iRepertoire HTBI primers and Arm-PCR of CDR3 regions, the team built TCR beta libraries. In TCRdb, the multiplex PCR reads were re-called with MiXCR into one record per CDR3 protein. The profile shows hundreds of thousands of distinct CDR3 sequences, approximately 12% of them singletons. This same sample was also part of a study on T cells in Graves' hyperthyroidism and ophthalmopathy.

The source was peripheral blood mononuclear cells (PBMCs), collected at new diagnosis, from a patient treated with antithyroid drugs. All receptors derive from a woman between 25 and 40 years old with Graves disease.

Many counts were recorded for this clonotype. The chain recombines TRBV12-3 or TRBV12-4 with TRBJ2-4; 8 bases align to TRBD1. V shed 5 bases, J shed 0 bases, and the junction held 3 bases outside the gene matches. The CDR3 is 15 residues long. Here the CDR3 reads CASSPRGLAKNIQYF. CDR3 in DNA: TGTGCCAGCAGTCCCAGGGGGCTAGCCAAAAACATTCAGTACTTC.

A word on this clonotype: With only one base between it and a far larger clone, this is likely a read error. The J gene is TRBJ2-4, the V gene TRBV12-3 or TRBV12-4, with D tentatively TRBD1 or TRBD2 (5 bases each). The end of the DNA aligns better with TRBJ2-1, so the J call may be wrong. The CDR3 sequence is 14 residues long. CDR3 sequence (DNA): TGTGCCAGCAGCACCACCGGGACGAACAATGGGCAGTTCTTC. Amino acid sequence: CASSTTGTNNGQFF.

Turning to this clonotype: Being one base from a much bigger clone, this may be a read error. The chain joins TRBV6-2 or TRBV6-3 to TRBJ2-7; D call uncertain. The ends were cut back, 5 bases at V and 2 bases at J, with 13 bases in the middle. Germline V lookup: CDR1 MNHEY, CDR2 SVGEGT. The CDR3 loop spans 14 amino acids. The DNA for the CDR3 is TGTGCCAGCAGTCCGACGGTGAGACCCTACGAGCAGTACTTC. Protein: CASSPTVRPYEQYF.

The chain employs TRBV19 and TRBJ1-5; TRBD1 matches 7 bases. The V gene's germline CDR1 is LNHDA and CDR2 SQIVND (reference sequence). The CDR3 length is 17 residues. After removal of 0 bases from V and 6 bases from J, the junction contained 11 bases not matched to a gene. The CDR3 is CASSIDSRGHWGQPQHF. CDR3 nucleotides: TGTGCCAGTAGTATAGATTCGAGGGGGCATTGGGGTCAGCCCCAGCATTTT.

DNA for the CDR3: TGTGCCAGCAGTTTAAGTAGAGGGAACACCGGGGAGCTGTTTTTT. It is translated as CASSLSRGNTGELFF. The chain joins TRBV12-3 or TRBV12-4 to TRBJ2-2; D remains unclear. The CDR3 totals 15 residues. Trimming removed 2 bases at V and 1 base at J, with 8 bases between.

This clonotype has ten or more counts. V is TRBV6-2 or TRBV6-3 and J is TRBJ1-5, with unresolved D. Trimming left V 2 bases short and J 2 bases short, with 16 bases between. The length of the CDR3 is 17 residues. CDR1 and CDR2 from the germline V gene are MNHEY and SVGEGT. The CDR3 reads CASSYAPSGLGNQPQHF. Written as DNA, the CDR3 is TGTGCCAGCAGTTACGCACCTTCGGGTCTCGGCAATCAGCCCCAGCATTTT.

This clonotype was found many times. The chain links TRBV13 to TRBJ2-7; the D gene is possibly TRBD1 (5 bases). Deletions cut 5 bases from V and 1 base from J, with 9 bases between. The CDR3 spans 13 residues. Germline V CDR1 and CDR2: PRHDT, FYEKMQ (reference sequence). The CDR3 loop is CASSTDSSYEQYF. The CDR3 DNA reads TGTGCCAGCAGCACTGACAGTTCCTACGAGCAGTACTTC.

This clonotype was found many times. V gene TRBV6-5 combines with J gene TRBJ2-1; D is possibly TRBD2 (6 bases). CDR1 is MNHEY, CDR2 SVGAGI, per germline. This CDR3 is built from 15 residues. Between the trimmed V and J ends, which lost 0 bases and 7 bases, there was a span of 13 bases. The CDR3 DNA reads TGTGCCAGCAGTTACTCGATGCCGGGAGAAAATGAGCAGTTCTTC. Translating it yields CASSYSMPGENEQFF.

Many counts were recorded for this clonotype. This chain links TRBV20-1 with TRBJ1-6, with 7 positions matching TRBD1. Trimming removed 0 bases from V and 4 bases from J; junction bases left unmatched: 12. The CDR3 covers 18 residues. Per the germline V gene, CDR1 is DFQATT and CDR2 is SNEGSKA (reference sequence). This CDR3 is CSARDLTRTGDYNSPLHF. The CDR3, as DNA: TGCAGTGCTAGAGATTTAACCCGGACAGGAGATTATAATTCACCCCTCCACTTT.

A few counts support this clonotype. V usage is TRBV7-2 and J usage is TRBJ2-3, with TRBD2 identical over 8 bases. The closer fit of TRBJ2-7 to the DNA end suggests the J call may be wrong. Germline lookup yields CDR1 SGHTA and CDR2 FQGNSA. The CDR3 has 14 amino acids. CDR3 sequence (DNA): TGTGCCAGCAGCTTAGTTTGGACTAGCCAGGAGCAGTACTTC. Its protein product is CASSLVWTSQEQYF.

This clonotype appeared many times. The chain has TRBV11-2 and TRBJ1-1; 9 bases match TRBD1. In germline, CDR1 is SGHAT, CDR2 FQNNGV. Trimming cost V 3 bases and J 5 bases; bases outside gene matches: 7. The CDR3 sequence is 15 residues long. The CDR3 is CASSFTGGGRTEAFF. CDR3 nucleotide sequence: TGTGCCAGCAGCTTTACAGGGGGCGGTCGAACTGAAGCTTTCTTT.

This clonotype was found many times. The chain uses TRBV4-2 and TRBJ2-5; 8 positions match TRBD1. This CDR3 region has 16 residues. J gave up 2 bases and V 0 bases, and 5 bases lay outside the gene matches. Looked up from germline, CDR1 is LGHNA and CDR2 is YNFKEQ. CDR3 loop: CASSQDLRGLQETQYF. The CDR3 coding sequence is TGTGCCAGCAGCCAAGATCTCAGGGGGCTACAAGAGACCCAGTACTTC.

This clonotype was observed many times. The rearrangement links TRBV3-1 to TRBJ1-6; possible D gene TRBD1, 5 bases. The germline gives CDR1 LGHDT, CDR2 YNNKEL (reference sequence). V was clipped by 3 bases and J by 5 bases, with 11 bases between them. CDR3 length equals 15 residues. CDR3 in amino acids: CASSQGVYDNSPLHF. The CDR3 nucleotides read TGTGCCAGCAGCCAGGGGGTTTACGATAATTCACCCCTCCACTTT.

Notes on this clonotype: A much larger clone differs from this one at a single base, so this may be a read error. The rearrangement links TRBV30 to TRBJ2-4, with 8 nucleotides matching TRBD1. This CDR3 is built from 14 residues. Germline V gene lookup returns CDR1 GTSNPN and CDR2 SVGIG (reference sequence). The V gene end was trimmed by 5 bases and the J gene end by 8 bases; junction bases not matched to a gene: 11. The CDR3 loop is CAWSSGQEKDIQYF. The CDR3 DNA follows: TGTGCCTGGTCATCGGGACAGGAAAAAGACATTCAGTACTTC.

This clonotype has ten or more counts. Here the CDR3 reads CSARGEDRGVQETQYF. CDR3 in DNA: TGCAGTGCGCGGGGCGAGGACCGAGGGGTTCAAGAGACCCAGTACTTC. The chain is built from TRBV20-1 and TRBJ2-5; D possibly corresponds to TRBD2 (6 bases). Per germline, CDR1 DFQATT and CDR2 SNEGSKA (reference sequence). The CDR3 has 16 residues. Trimming left V 6 bases short and J 2 bases short, with 22 bases between.